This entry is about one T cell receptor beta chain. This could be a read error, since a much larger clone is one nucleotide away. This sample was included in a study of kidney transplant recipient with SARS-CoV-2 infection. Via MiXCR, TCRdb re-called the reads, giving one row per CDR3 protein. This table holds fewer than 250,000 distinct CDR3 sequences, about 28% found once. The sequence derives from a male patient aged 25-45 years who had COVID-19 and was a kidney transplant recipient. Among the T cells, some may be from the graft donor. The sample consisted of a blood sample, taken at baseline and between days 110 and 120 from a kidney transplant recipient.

CDR3 protein: CASSGVITLRKTYGYAF. The CDR3 DNA reads TGTGCCAGCAGCGGTGTGATCACCCTTCGAAAGACCTATGGCTACGCCTTC. The V gene is TRBV3-1, the J gene TRBJ1-2; D gene ambiguous. This CDR3 region has 17 residues. Looked up from germline, CDR1 is LGHDT and CDR2 is YNNKEL (reference sequence).